The sequence of this T cell receptor beta chain was determined in a study of T cell responses to AZD1222 COVID-19 vaccine. Findings and limits, study-wide: Every sample of the repertoires postdated the peak T cell response. Baseline serostatus was positive in only six or seven AZD1222 recipients.

A single count supports this clone. Antigen unknown. CDR3 size: 15 residues. V trimming: 0 bases; J trimming: 4 bases; junction bases outside the gene matches: 8. Per germline, CDR1 SQVTM and CDR2 ANQGSEA. Data came from immunoSEQ multiplex PCR; TCRdb stores just in-frame clones and leaves some out. The table has over 70,000 clones, 85% to 90% seen once. The J gene is TRBJ2-7, the V gene TRBV29-1; 8 bases agree with TRBD1. The sequencing here drew on peripheral blood, taken 28 days after the second AZD1222 dose. The TCR originated in an adult who received the AZD1222 COVID-19 vaccine. The DNA of the CDR3 is TGCAGCGTTGAAGAGTTCGGGACAGGACTTTACGAGCAGTACTTC. It translates to CSVEEFGTGLYEQYF.